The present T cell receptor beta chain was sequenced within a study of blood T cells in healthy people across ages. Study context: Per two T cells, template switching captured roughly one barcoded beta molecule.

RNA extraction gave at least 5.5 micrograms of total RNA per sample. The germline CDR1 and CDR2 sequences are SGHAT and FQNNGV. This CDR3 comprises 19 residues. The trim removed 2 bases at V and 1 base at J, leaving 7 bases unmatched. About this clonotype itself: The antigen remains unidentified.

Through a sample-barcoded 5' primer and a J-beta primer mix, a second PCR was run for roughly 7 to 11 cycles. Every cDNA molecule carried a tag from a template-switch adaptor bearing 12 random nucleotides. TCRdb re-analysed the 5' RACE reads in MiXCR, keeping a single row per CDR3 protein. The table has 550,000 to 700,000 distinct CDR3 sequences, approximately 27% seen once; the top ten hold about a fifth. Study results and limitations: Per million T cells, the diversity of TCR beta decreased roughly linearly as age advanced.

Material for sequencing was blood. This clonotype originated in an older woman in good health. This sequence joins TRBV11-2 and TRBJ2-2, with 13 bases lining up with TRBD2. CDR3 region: CASSLLRTSGGKNTGELFF. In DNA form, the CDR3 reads TGTGCCAGCAGCTTACTCCGGACTAGCGGGGGAAAGAACACCGGGGAGCTGTTTTTT.